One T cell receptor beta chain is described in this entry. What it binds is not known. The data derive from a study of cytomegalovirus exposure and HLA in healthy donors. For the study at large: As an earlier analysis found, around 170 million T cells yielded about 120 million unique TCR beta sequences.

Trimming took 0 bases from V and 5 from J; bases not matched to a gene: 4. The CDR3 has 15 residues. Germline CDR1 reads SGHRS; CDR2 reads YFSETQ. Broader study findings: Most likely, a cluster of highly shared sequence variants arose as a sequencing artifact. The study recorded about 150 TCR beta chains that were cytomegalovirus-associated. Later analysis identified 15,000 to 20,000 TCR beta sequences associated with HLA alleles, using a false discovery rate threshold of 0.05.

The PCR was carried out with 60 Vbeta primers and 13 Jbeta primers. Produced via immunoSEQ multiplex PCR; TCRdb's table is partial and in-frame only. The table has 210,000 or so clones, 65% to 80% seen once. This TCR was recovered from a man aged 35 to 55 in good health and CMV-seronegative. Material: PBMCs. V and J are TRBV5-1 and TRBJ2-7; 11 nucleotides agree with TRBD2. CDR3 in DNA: TGCGCCAGCAGCTTGGAACTAGCGGGAGCGAACGAGCAGTACTTC. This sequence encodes CASSLELAGANEQYF.